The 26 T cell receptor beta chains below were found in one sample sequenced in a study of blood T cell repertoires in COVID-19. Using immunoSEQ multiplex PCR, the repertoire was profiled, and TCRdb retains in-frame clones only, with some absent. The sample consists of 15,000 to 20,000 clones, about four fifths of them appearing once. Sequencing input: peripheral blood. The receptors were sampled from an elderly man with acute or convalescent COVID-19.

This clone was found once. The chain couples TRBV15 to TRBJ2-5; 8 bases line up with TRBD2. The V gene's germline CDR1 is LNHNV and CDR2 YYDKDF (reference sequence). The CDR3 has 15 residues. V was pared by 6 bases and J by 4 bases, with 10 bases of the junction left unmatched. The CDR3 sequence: CATRAGGGLGETQYF. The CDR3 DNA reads TGTGCCACCAGGGCCGGCGGGGGGTTGGGAGAGACCCAGTACTTC.

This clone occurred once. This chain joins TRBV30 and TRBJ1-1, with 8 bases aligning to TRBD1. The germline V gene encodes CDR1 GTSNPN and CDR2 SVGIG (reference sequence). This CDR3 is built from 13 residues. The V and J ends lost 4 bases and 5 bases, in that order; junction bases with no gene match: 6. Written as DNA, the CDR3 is TGTGCCTGGAACAGGGGGATTGTTACTGAAGCTTTCTTT. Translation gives CAWNRGIVTEAFF. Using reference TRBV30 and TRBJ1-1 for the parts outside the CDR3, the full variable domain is SQTIHQWPATLVQPVGSPLSLECTVEGTSNPNLYWYRQAAGRGLQLLFYSVGIGQISSEVPQNLSASRPQDRQFILSSKKLLLSDSGFYLCAWNRGIVTEAFFGQGTRLTVV.

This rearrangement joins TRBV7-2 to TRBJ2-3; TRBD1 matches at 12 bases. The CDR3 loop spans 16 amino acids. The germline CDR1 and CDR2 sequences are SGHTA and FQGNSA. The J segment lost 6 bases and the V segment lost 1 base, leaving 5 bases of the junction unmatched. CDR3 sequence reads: CASSLVGTGGADTQYF. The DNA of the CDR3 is TGTGCCAGCAGCTTAGTAGGGACAGGGGGCGCGGATACGCAGTATTTT.

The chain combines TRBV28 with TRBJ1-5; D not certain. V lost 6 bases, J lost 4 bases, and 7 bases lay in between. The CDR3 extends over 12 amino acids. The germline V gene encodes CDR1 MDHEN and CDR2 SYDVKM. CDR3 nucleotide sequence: TGTGCCAGCAGGGGCGCTAATCAGCCCCAGCATTTT. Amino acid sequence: CASRGANQPQHF.

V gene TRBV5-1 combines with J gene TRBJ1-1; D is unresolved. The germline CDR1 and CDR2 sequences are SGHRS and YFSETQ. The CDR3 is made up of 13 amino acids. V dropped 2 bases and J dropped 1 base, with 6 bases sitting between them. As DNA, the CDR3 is TGCGCCAGCAGCTTCGACTGGAACACTGAAGCTTTCTTT. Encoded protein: CASSFDWNTEAFF. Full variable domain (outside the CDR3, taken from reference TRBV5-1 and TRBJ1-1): KAGVTQTPRYLIKTRGQQVTLSCSPISGHRSVSWYQQTPGQGLQFLFEYFSETQRNKGNFPGRFSGRQFSNSRSEMNVSTLELGDSALYLCASSFDWNTEAFFGQGTRLTVV.

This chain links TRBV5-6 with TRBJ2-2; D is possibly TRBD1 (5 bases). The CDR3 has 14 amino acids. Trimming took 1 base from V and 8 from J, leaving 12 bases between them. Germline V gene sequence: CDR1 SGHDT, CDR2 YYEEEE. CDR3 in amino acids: CASSLRGPGGELFF. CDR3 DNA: TGTGCCAGCAGCTTGCGCGGACCAGGGGGGGAGCTGTTTTTT.

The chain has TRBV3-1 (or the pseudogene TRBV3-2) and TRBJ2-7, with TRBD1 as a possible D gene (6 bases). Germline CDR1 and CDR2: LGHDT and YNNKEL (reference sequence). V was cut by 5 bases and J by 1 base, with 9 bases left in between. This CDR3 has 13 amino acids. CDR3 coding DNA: TGTGCCAGCAGCAAACAGGGATCCTACGAGCAGTACTTC. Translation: CASSKQGSYEQYF.

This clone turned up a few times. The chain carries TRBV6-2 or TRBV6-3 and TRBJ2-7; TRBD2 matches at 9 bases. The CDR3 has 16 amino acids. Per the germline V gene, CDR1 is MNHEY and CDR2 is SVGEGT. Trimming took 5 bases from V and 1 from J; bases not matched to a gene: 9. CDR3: CASSHASGASSYEQYF. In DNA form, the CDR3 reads TGTGCCAGCAGTCATGCTAGCGGGGCGAGTTCCTACGAGCAGTACTTC.

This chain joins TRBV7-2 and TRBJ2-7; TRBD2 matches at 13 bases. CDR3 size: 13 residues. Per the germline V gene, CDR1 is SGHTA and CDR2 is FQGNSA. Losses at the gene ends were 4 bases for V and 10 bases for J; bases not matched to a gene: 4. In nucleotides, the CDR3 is TGTGCCAGCAGCTCACTAGCGGGGGGGGCCCAGTACTTC. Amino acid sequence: CASSSLAGGAQYF.

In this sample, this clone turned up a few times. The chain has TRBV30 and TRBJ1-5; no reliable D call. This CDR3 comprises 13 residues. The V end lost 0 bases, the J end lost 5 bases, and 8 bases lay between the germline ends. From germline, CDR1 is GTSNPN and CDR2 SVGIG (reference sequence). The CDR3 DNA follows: TGTGCCTGGAGTGTACTTGGTGATCAGCCCCAGCATTTT. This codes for CAWSVLGDQPQHF.

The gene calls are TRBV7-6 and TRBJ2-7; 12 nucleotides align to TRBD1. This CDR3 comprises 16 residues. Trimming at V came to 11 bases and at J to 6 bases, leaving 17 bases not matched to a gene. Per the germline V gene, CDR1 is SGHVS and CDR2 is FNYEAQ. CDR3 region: CASGGTGGVRSTEQYF. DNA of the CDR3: TGTGCCTCTGGAGGGACAGGGGGCGTTCGATCGACCGAGCAGTACTTC.

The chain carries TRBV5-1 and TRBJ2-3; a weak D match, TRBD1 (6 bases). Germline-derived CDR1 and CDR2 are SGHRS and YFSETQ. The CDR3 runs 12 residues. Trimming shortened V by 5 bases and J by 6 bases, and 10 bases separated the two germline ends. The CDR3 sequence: CASSRTADTQYF. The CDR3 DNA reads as TGCGCCAGCAGTCGGACAGCCGATACGCAGTATTTT. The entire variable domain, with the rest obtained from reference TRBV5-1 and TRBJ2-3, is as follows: KAGVTQTPRYLIKTRGQQVTLSCSPISGHRSVSWYQQTPGQGLQFLFEYFSETQRNKGNFPGRFSGRQFSNSRSEMNVSTLELGDSALYLCASSRTADTQYFGPGTRLTVL.

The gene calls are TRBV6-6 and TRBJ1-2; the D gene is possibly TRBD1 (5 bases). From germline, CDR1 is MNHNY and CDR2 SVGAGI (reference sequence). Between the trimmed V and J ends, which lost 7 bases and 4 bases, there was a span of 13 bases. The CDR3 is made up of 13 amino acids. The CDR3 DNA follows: TGTGCCAGCAACCAACAGGCCCCCTATGGCTACACCTTC. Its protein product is CASNQQAPYGYTF.

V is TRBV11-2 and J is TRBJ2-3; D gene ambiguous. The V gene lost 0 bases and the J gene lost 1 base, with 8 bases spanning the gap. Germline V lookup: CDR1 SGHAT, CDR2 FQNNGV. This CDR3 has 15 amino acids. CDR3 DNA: TGTGCCAGCAGCTTAGATTGGGCAGGCACAGATACGCAGTATTTT. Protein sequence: CASSLDWAGTDTQYF.

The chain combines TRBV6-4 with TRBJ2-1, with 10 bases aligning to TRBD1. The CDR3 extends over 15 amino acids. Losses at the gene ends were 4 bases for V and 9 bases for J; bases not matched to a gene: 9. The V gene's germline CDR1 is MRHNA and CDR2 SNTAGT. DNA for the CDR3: TGTGCCAGCAGTGCCTCGACGGACAGGGGGAGTGAGCAGTTCTTC. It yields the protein CASSASTDRGSEQFF.

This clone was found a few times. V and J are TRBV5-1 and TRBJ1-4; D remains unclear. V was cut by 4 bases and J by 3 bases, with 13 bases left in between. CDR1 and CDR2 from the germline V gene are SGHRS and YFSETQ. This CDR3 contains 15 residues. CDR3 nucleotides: TGCGCCAGCAGCGAGGCGGGGTCGGCTAATGAAAAACTGTTTTTT. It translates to CASSEAGSANEKLFF.

This CDR3 reads CASSLEASGGLGTQYF. The CDR3 coding sequence is TGTGCCAGCAGCTTGGAGGCCAGCGGGGGTCTTGGTACGCAGTATTTT. The V gene is TRBV5-5, the J gene TRBJ2-3; 8 positions match TRBD2. Germline CDR1 SGHKS, CDR2 YYEKEE (reference sequence). With 0 bases clipped from V and 8 bases from J, the junction kept 11 bases outside the gene matches. The CDR3 is 16 residues long.

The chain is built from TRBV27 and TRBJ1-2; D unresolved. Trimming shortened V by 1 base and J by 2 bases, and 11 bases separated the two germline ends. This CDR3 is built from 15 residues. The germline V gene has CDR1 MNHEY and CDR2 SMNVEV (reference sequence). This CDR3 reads CASSLYATGNYGYTF. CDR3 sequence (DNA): TGTGCCAGCAGTTTATACGCGACGGGGAACTATGGCTACACCTTC.

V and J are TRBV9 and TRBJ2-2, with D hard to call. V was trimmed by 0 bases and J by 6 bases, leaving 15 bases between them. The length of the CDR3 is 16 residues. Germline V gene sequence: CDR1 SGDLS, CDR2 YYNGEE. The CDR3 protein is CASSVDPVSTAGELFF. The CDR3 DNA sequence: TGTGCCAGCAGCGTAGACCCCGTTAGCACCGCCGGGGAGCTGTTTTTT.

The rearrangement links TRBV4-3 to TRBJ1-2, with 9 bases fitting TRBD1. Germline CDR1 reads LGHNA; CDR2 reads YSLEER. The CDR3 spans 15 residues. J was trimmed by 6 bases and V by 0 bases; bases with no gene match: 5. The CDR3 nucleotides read TGCGCCAGCAGCCAAGATCCGGGACAGGGACATGGCTACACCTTC. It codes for CASSQDPGQGHGYTF.

CDR3 DNA sequence: TGTGCCAGCAGCTTAGTACTTGGACAGGGGAGCTCCGGGGAGCTGTTTTTT. It translates to CASSLVLGQGSSGELFF. J is TRBJ2-2 and V is TRBV11-3, with TRBD1 identical over 9 bases. The J segment lost 6 bases and the V segment lost 1 base, leaving 9 bases of the junction unmatched. There are 17 residues in the CDR3. Per the germline V gene, CDR1 is SGHNT and CDR2 is YENEEA.

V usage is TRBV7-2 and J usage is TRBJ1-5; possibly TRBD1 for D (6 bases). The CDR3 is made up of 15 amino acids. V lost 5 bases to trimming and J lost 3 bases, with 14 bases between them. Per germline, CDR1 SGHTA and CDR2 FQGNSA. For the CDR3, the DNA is TGTGCCAGCAGCGTCTACAGGGATTTCAATCAGCCCCAGCATTTT. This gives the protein CASSVYRDFNQPQHF.

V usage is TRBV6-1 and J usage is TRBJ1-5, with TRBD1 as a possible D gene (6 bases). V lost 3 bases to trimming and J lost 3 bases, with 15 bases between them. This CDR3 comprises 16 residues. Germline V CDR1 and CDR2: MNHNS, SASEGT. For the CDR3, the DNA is TGTGCCAGCAGTGAGCGGAGGGGGGGATACAATCAGCCCCAGCATTTT. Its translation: CASSERRGGYNQPQHF.

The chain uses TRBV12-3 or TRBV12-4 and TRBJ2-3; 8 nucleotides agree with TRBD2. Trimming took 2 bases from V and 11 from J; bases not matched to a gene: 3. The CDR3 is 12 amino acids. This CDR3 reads CASSLTLAGQYF. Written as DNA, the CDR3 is TGTGCCAGCAGTTTAACTCTAGCGGGGCAGTATTTT.

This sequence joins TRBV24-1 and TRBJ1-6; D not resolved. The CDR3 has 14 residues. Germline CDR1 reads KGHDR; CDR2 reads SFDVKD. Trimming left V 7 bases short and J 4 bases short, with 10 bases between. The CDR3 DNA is TGTGCCACCAGGGCAAGCGGGTATAATTCACCCCTCCACTTT. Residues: CATRASGYNSPLHF.

CDR3 DNA: TGTGCCAGCAGCCCGGGGACAGGCTCTGGAAACACCATATATTTT. It specifies CASSPGTGSGNTIYF. This rearrangement joins TRBV13 to TRBJ1-3; 8 nucleotides line up with TRBD1. The CDR3 totals 15 residues. With V trimmed by 5 bases and J by 0 bases, 3 bases remained unmatched. The germline V gene encodes CDR1 PRHDT and CDR2 FYEKMQ (reference sequence).